This T cell receptor (beta chain) was retrieved from a study of T cell responses to AZD1222 COVID-19 vaccine. Whole-study results and caveats: Donors were chiefly white British, with a greater number of females, and clonal diversity was perhaps underestimated. CD4 TCRs associated with vaccination spanned spike, dominating at 160-218 and 743-854.

The length of the CDR3 is 19 residues. A note on this clone: The antigen remains undetermined.

This table comes from immunoSEQ multiplex PCR, and its TCRdb copy is limited to in-frame clones, with some not included. In the table there are about 150,000 clones, 91% of which are singletons. This sequence originates from an adult who received the AZD1222 COVID-19 vaccine. The chain has TRBV21-1 and TRBJ1-5; the table assigns TRBD1, which was not confirmed against the DNA. TRBV21-1 is marked as a pseudogene. Sequencing used peripheral blood, obtained 28 days after the second AZD1222 dose. The CDR3 DNA reads as TGTGCCAGCAGCAAAGTGGGGATTGACAGGCACTATAGCAATCAGCCCCAGCATTTT. It specifies CASSKVGIDRHYSNQPQHF.